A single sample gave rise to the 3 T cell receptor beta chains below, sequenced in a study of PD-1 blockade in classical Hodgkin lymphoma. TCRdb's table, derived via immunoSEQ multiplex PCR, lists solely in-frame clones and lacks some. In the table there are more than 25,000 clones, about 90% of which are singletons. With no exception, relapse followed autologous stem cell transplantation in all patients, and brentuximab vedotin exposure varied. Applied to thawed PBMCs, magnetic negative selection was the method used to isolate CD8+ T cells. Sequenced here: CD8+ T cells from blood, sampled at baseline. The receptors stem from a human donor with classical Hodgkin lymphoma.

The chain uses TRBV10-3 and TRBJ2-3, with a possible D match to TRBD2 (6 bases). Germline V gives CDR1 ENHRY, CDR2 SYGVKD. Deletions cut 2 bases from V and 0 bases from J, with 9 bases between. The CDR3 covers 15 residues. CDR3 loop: CAISERLASTDTQYF. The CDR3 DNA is TGTGCCATCAGTGAGCGGCTAGCGAGCACAGATACGCAGTATTTT.

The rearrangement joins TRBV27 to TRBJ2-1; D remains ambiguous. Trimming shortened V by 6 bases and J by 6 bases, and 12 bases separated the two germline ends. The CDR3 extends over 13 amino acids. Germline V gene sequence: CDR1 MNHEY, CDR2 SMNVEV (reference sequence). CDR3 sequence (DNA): TGTGCCAGCAGCATCGCGGTGGTCAATGAGCAGTTCTTC. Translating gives CASSIAVVNEQFF.

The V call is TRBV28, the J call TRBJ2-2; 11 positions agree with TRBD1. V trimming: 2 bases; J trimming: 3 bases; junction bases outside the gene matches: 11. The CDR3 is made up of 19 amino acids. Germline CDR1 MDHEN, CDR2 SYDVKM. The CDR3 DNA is TGTGCCAGCAGTTTAAGTTCCCCCTGGGACAGGGGGGACACCGGGGAGCTGTTTTTT. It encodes CASSLSSPWDRGDTGELFF.